This T cell receptor (beta chain) was observed in a study of preoperative IRX-2 immunotherapy in early breast cancer. Using immunoSEQ multiplex PCR, the repertoire was profiled, and TCRdb retains in-frame clones only, with some absent. The sample shows 20,000 to 30,000 clones, approximately 90% of them seen only once. This sample's treatment: preoperative locoregional IRX-2 cytokine immunotherapy. Samples came from a phase Ib trial of preoperative locoregional IRX-2 cytokine immunotherapy. This CDR3 spans 15 amino acids. The trim removed 7 bases at V and 4 bases at J, leaving 7 bases unmatched. CDR1 is SGHRS, CDR2 YFSETQ, per germline.

The TCR comes from a human donor with breast cancer. Sequencing used tumor tissue, obtained after IRX-2 immunotherapy. V usage is TRBV5-1 and J usage is TRBJ1-6, with TRBD1 identical over 8 bases. In nucleotides, the CDR3 is TGCGCCAGCCGGGGACAGGATTCATATAATTCACCCCTCCACTTT. Amino acids: CASRGQDSYNSPLHF. The whole variable domain, filled in from reference TRBV5-1 and TRBJ1-6, reads KAGVTQTPRYLIKTRGQQVTLSCSPISGHRSVSWYQQTPGQGLQFLFEYFSETQRNKGNFPGRFSGRQFSNSRSEMNVSTLELGDSALYLCASRGQDSYNSPLHFGNGTRLTVT.